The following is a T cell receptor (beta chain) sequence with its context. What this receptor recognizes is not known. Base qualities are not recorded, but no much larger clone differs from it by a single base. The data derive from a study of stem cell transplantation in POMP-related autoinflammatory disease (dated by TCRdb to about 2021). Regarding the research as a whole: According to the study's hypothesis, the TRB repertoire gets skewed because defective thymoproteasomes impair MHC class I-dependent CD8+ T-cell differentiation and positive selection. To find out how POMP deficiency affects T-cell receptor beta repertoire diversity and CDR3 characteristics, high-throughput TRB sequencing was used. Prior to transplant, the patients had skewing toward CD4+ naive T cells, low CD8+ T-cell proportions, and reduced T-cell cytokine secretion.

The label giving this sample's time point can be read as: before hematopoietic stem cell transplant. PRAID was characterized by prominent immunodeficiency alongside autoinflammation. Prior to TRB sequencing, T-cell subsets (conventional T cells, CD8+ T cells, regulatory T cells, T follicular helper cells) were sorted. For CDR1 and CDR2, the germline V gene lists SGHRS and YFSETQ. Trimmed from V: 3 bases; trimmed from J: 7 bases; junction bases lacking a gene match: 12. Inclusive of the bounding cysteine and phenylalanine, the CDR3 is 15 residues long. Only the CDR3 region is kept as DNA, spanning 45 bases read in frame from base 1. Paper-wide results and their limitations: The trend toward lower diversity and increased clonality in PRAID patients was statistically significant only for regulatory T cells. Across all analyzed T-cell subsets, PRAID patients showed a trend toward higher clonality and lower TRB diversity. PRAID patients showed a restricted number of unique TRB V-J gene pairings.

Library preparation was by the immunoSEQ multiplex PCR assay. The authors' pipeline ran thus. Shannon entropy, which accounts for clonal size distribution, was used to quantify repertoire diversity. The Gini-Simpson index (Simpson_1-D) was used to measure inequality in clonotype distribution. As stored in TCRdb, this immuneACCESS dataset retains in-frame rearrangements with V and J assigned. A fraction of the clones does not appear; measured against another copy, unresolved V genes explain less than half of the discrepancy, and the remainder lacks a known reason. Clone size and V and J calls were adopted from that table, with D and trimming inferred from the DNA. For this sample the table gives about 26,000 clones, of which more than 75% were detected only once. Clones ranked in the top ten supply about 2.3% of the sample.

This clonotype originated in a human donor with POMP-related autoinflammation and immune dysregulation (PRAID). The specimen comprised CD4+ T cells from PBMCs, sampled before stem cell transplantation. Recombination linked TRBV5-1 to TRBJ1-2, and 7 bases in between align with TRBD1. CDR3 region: CASSSWTGSPSGYTF. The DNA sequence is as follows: TGCGCCAGCAGCTCCTGGACAGGTTCCCCCAGTGGCTACACCTTC.